The entry below describes one T cell receptor (beta chain). The source of the sample is a study of blood T cell repertoires in COVID-19. The CDR3 is made up of 13 amino acids. V shed 2 bases and J shed 6 bases, with 10 bases lying between them. The repertoire was sequenced with immunoSEQ multiplex PCR; TCRdb's copy has only in-frame clones and lacks some. The sample shows tens of thousands of clones, around 88% of them seen only once. The sequence came from a woman older than 75 with acute or convalescent COVID-19. Source material: peripheral blood. V and J are TRBV12-3 or TRBV12-4 and TRBJ1-2; tentatively, D is TRBD1 (6 bases). The CDR3 nucleotides are TGTGCCAGCAGTTTAAGGGGGGGCCATGGCTACACCTTC. Its protein product is CASSLRGGHGYTF.